This is a list of T cell receptor beta chains from one sample in a study of blood T cell repertoires in COVID-19. Sequencing used immunoSEQ multiplex PCR; TCRdb keeps in-frame clones, though not all of them. The data hold 75,000 to 90,000 clones, with under 95% observed a single time. Sequenced: peripheral blood. The source of these receptors is a human donor in a cohort sampled during active COVID-19. Both conserved end residues are part of each CDR3. D genes are given only for firm matches. Clone sizes are given selectively: once, few, many, or a class where the clone is expanded.

TRBJ1-5	.	.	TRBV5-1	CASSLDGINNQPQHF	TGCGCCAGCAGCTTGGACGGGATTAACAATCAGCCCCAGCATTTT
TRBJ2-2	.	.	TRBV9	CASRGALNTGELFF	TGTGCCAGCAGGGGAGCCTTGAACACCGGGGAGCTGTTTTTT
TRBJ1-2	TRBD1	.	TRBV6-2/TRBV6-3	CASSPRGLGGYTF	TGTGCCAGCAGCCCCAGGGGGCTCGGAGGCTACACCTTC
TRBJ1-5	.	.	TRBV5-7	CASSLSNQPQHF	TGTGCCAGCAGCTTGTCGAATCAGCCCCAGCATTTT
TRBJ1-2	.	.	TRBV4-3	CASSQDRGWSGYTF	TGCGCCAGCAGCCAAGATAGAGGTTGGAGCGGCTACACCTTC
TRBJ2-5	TRBD2	.	TRBV30	CAVHLSGTQETQYF	TGTGCCGTTCACCTCAGCGGGACCCAAGAGACCCAGTACTTC
TRBJ2-3	TRBD2	.	TRBV6-1	CASSARIAGRRDTQYF	TGTGCCAGCAGTGCCCGAATAGCGGGGAGGAGGGATACGCAGTATTTT
TRBJ2-7	TRBD2	.	TRBV29-1	CSVAGTSDYEQYF	TGCAGCGTTGCCGGGACTAGCGACTACGAGCAGTACTTC
TRBJ1-2	TRBD1	.	TRBV4-2	CASSQARDRANYGYTF	TGTGCCAGCAGCCAAGCCCGGGACAGAGCTAACTATGGCTACACCTTC
TRBJ1-4	TRBD1	.	TRBV6-5	CASANRGRWEKLFF	TGTGCCAGCGCAAACAGGGGGCGTTGGGAAAAACTGTTTTTT
TRBJ1-6	TRBD1	once	TRBV9	CASSSARDSNSPLHF	TGTGCCAGCAGCTCGGCGAGGGACAGCAATTCACCCCTCCACTTT
TRBJ1-1	.	.	TRBV4-3	CASSHPGLSTEAFF	TGCGCCAGCAGCCATCCGGGGTTGAGCACTGAAGCTTTCTTT
TRBJ1-5	.	.	TRBV4-3	CASSQDREGPQHF	TGCGCCAGCAGCCAAGATCGCGAGGGACCCCAGCATTTT
TRBJ1-3	.	.	TRBV6-5	CASSYPGGNTIYF	TGTGCCAGCAGTTACCCGGGGGGAAACACCATATATTTT
TRBJ2-1	TRBD2	once	TRBV4-3	CASSQEPVAGGSYNEQFF	TGCGCCAGCAGCCAAGAACCCGTCGCGGGGGGCTCCTACAATGAGCAGTTCTTC
TRBJ2-7	TRBD1	.	TRBV6-5	CASIWGQGPYEQYF	TGTGCCAGCATTTGGGGACAGGGACCCTACGAGCAGTACTTC
TRBJ1-2	.	.	TRBV6-2/TRBV6-3	CASSYSRQGPYGYTF	TGTGCCAGCAGTTACTCGAGGCAGGGGCCGTATGGCTACACCTTC
TRBJ1-3	.	.	TRBV6-2/TRBV6-3	CASSYLDIGNTIYF	TGTGCCAGCAGTTACCTCGACATCGGAAACACCATATATTTT
TRBJ2-3	TRBD1	.	TRBV5-1	CASSERGQFTDTQYF	TGCGCCAGCAGCGAACGGGGACAGTTCACAGATACGCAGTATTTT
TRBJ2-3	TRBD2	.	TRBV4-2	CASSQDASGGATDTQYF	TGTGCCAGCAGCCAAGATGCGAGCGGGGGGGCCACAGATACGCAGTATTTT
TRBJ1-1	.	.	TRBV7-3	CASSAWAAGEAFF	TGTGCCAGCAGCGCATGGGCGGCGGGTGAAGCTTTCTTT
TRBJ2-7	TRBD1	.	TRBV7-3	CASSETGFGEQYF	TGTGCCAGCAGCGAGACAGGGTTTGGAGAGCAGTACTTC
TRBJ1-5	.	.	TRBV19	CASMGQGTYSNQPQHF	TGTGCCAGTATGGGGCAGGGAACCTATAGCAATCAGCCCCAGCATTTT
TRBJ2-2	.	.	TRBV7-3	CASSFLFGGELFF	TGTGCCAGCAGCTTTCTTTTCGGCGGGGAGCTGTTTTTT
TRBJ2-1	.	.	TRBV12-5	CASGGGVQDNEQFF	TGTGCTAGTGGTGGAGGGGTCCAGGACAATGAGCAGTTCTTC
TRBJ2-7	.	.	TRBV7-2	CASSLRYYEQYF	TGTGCCAGCAGCTTACGTTACTACGAGCAGTACTTC
TRBJ2-1	TRBD1	.	TRBV6-5	CASRQGSTRNEQFF	TGTGCCAGCCGACAGGGGTCAACAAGAAATGAGCAGTTCTTC
TRBJ2-7	TRBD1	.	TRBV6-6	CASRDRGSSYEQYF	TGTGCCAGCAGGGACAGGGGGTCCTCCTACGAGCAGTACTTC
TRBJ2-2	.	.	TRBV2	CASNWRGRTGELFF	TGTGCCAGCAATTGGAGGGGGCGAACCGGGGAGCTGTTTTTT
TRBJ1-4	TRBD1	.	TRBV7-8	CASSLGTATNEKLFF	TGTGCCAGCAGCCTCGGGACAGCAACTAATGAAAAACTGTTTTTT
TRBJ2-1	.	.	TRBV5-1	CASSLAGSYNEQFF	TGCGCCAGCAGCTTGGCTGGCAGCTACAATGAGCAGTTCTTC
TRBJ2-1	.	.	TRBV4-3	CASSDQEVSSYNEQFF	TGCGCCAGCAGCGACCAGGAGGTTAGCTCCTACAATGAGCAGTTCTTC
TRBJ1-1	.	.	TRBV6-2/TRBV6-3	CASSYPMGSLNTEAFF	TGTGCCAGCAGTTACCCGATGGGGAGTCTGAACACTGAAGCTTTCTTT
TRBJ2-7	.	.	TRBV2	CASSGGREQYF	TGTGCCAGCAGTGGGGGGAGGGAGCAGTACTTC
TRBJ1-2	TRBD1	.	TRBV7-2	CASSLDRGISKGYTF	TGTGCCAGCAGCTTGGACAGGGGCATTTCAAAAGGCTACACCTTC
TRBJ1-1	.	.	TRBV7-8	CASSLVPTQGLNTEAFF	TGTGCCAGCAGCTTAGTACCCACGCAGGGCCTGAACACTGAAGCTTTCTTT
TRBJ2-1	TRBD2	.	TRBV7-9	CASSNRLAPIYNEQFF	TGTGCCAGCAGCAATCGACTAGCCCCGATCTACAATGAGCAGTTCTTC
TRBJ1-2	TRBD1	once	TRBV10-3	CAIQGTAEDYGYTF	TGTGCCATCCAAGGGACAGCTGAGGATTATGGCTACACCTTC
TRBJ2-7	TRBD2	.	TRBV27	CASSPRGVYEQYF	TGTGCCAGCAGCCCTCGGGGGGTCTACGAGCAGTACTTC
TRBJ1-1	TRBD1	.	TRBV5-1	CASSLAGTVNPEAFF	TGCGCCAGCAGCTTGGCCGGGACAGTTAATCCTGAAGCTTTCTTT
TRBJ2-5	.	.	TRBV6-1	CASSEVLEETQYF	TGTGCCAGCAGTGAAGTGCTAGAAGAGACCCAGTACTTC
TRBJ2-2	TRBD2	.	TRBV14	CASSARTSGGLTGELFF	TGTGCCAGCAGCGCTAGGACTAGCGGGGGACTCACCGGGGAGCTGTTTTTT
TRBJ2-6	TRBD2	.	TRBV7-2	CASSSRGGAGANVLTF	TGTGCCAGCAGCTCCCGGGGGGGCGCAGGGGCCAACGTCCTGACTTTC
TRBJ1-5	TRBD1	.	TRBV19	CASSPRDRMNPQHF	TGTGCCAGTAGTCCCCGGGACAGGATGAATCCCCAGCATTTT
TRBJ1-6	TRBD1	.	TRBV6-4	CASREQGEGSPLHF	TGTGCCAGCAGAGAACAGGGGGAAGGTTCACCCCTCCACTTT
TRBJ1-3	.	.	TRBV19	CASTEGLSGNTIYF	TGTGCCAGTACTGAGGGACTCTCTGGAAACACCATATATTTT
TRBJ1-3	.	.	TRBV5-1	CASALGTSGNTIYF	TGCGCCAGCGCCCTTGGCACCTCTGGAAACACCATATATTTT